This TCR beta chain originates from a study of blood T cell repertoires in COVID-19. J was trimmed by 0 bases and V by 10 bases; bases with no gene match: 8. Germline CDR1 is WNHNN and CDR2 is SYGVQD (reference sequence). CDR3 size: 14 residues. Authors' processing steps: The authors estimated nucleated cell counts from reference gene primer amplification. Using immunoSEQ multiplex PCR, the repertoire was profiled, and TCRdb retains in-frame clones only, with some absent. That table supplies the V and J calls and clone size; D and trimming were determined from the DNA. The sample holds a few hundred thousand clones; approximately 90% are singletons and the top ten take approximately 1.2%. Across 24 US areas, participants ranged in age from about 18 to 90 years.

The chain is built from TRBV10-1 and TRBJ1-1; 7 bases match TRBD1. Source material: PBMCs or T cells enriched from blood (not recorded which). The clonotype originates from a woman in her 40s with acute COVID-19. The CDR3 nucleotides are TGCGCCACCTCGACAGGGACGGTGAACACTGAAGCTTTCTTT. This translates into CATSTGTVNTEAFF.